The rows below give T cell receptor beta chains drawn from one sample of a study of T-cell memory formation after mild COVID-19. TCRdb processed the 5' RACE reads anew with MiXCR; each CDR3 protein has one entry. The data hold 350,000 to 500,000 distinct CDR3 sequences, with more than 20% observed a single time. Sequencing used PBMCs or a T cell subset sorted from them (not recorded which). The receptors were gathered from an adult woman who had mild COVID-19 (a few samples of this study predate the infection). Cell type and time point are not known. The CDR3 runs from the conserved cysteine through the conserved F or W. The D gene is left open where the match is weak. Part of the rows lack a size; the others show once, few, many or a class for expanded clones.

V	size	length	J	D	DNA	CDR3
TRBV20-1	.	13	TRBJ2-1	.	TGCAGCTCCTGGGAGAGCTCCTACAATGAGCAGTTCTTC	CSSWESSYNEQFF
TRBV5-1	few	14	TRBJ1-4	.	TGCGCCAGCAGCTCTCCCGAGGGGGGCGAAAAACTGTTTTTT	CASSSPEGGEKLFF
TRBV5-1	few	14	TRBJ1-1	TRBD1	TGCGCCAGCAGACGGGGACAGACCTACACTGAAGCTTTCTTT	CASRRGQTYTEAFF
TRBV12-1	.	18	TRBJ2-1	.	TGTGCCAGCAGCCCCGGGACTAGCGGGAGGAGCGCCTACAATGAGCAGTTCTTC	CASSPGTSGRSAYNEQFF
TRBV5-6	.	14	TRBJ2-3	TRBD2	TGTGCCAGCAGCTCCCCTAGCGGGAAGCGTACGCAGTATTTT	CASSSPSGKRTQYF
TRBV6-2/TRBV6-3	once	16	TRBJ2-1	TRBD2	TGTGACACCACTTCCACCCTAGCGGGCTCCTACAATGAGCAGTTCTTC	CDTTSTLAGSYNEQFF
TRBV7-2	.	16	TRBJ2-3	.	TGTGCCAGCAGCTTATCCCGCAGGTCAGGCACAGATACGCAGTATTTT	CASSLSRRSGTDTQYF
TRBV10-3	.	17	TRBJ1-6	.	TGTGCCATCAGTGAGAATGACAGGAGCTCCTATAATTCACCCCTCCACTTT	CAISENDRSSYNSPLHF
TRBV5-1	.	13	TRBJ1-5	.	TGCGCCAGCATGAGGGGACCGAATCAGCCCCAGCATTTT	CASMRGPNQPQHF
TRBV7-9	few	13	TRBJ2-3	.	TGTGCCAGCAGCCCGAAATTGGTAGATACGCAGTATTTT	CASSPKLVDTQYF
TRBV20-1	many	14	TRBJ2-3	.	TGCAGTGCTAGACCGAGCCGGTCACCGGATACGCAGTATTTT	CSARPSRSPDTQYF
TRBV7-9	few	14	TRBJ2-7	TRBD1	TGTGCCAGCAGGCAAGGGGACAGGGCCTACGAGCAGTACTTC	CASRQGDRAYEQYF
TRBV12-3/TRBV12-4	.	13	TRBJ1-3	.	TGTGCCAGCAGTCCGACGAATGGAAACACCATATATTTT	CASSPTNGNTIYF
TRBV5-1	.	14	TRBJ2-5	.	TGCGCCAGCAGCTCCGCAGGGGGGAGCGAGACCCAGTACTTC	CASSSAGGSETQYF